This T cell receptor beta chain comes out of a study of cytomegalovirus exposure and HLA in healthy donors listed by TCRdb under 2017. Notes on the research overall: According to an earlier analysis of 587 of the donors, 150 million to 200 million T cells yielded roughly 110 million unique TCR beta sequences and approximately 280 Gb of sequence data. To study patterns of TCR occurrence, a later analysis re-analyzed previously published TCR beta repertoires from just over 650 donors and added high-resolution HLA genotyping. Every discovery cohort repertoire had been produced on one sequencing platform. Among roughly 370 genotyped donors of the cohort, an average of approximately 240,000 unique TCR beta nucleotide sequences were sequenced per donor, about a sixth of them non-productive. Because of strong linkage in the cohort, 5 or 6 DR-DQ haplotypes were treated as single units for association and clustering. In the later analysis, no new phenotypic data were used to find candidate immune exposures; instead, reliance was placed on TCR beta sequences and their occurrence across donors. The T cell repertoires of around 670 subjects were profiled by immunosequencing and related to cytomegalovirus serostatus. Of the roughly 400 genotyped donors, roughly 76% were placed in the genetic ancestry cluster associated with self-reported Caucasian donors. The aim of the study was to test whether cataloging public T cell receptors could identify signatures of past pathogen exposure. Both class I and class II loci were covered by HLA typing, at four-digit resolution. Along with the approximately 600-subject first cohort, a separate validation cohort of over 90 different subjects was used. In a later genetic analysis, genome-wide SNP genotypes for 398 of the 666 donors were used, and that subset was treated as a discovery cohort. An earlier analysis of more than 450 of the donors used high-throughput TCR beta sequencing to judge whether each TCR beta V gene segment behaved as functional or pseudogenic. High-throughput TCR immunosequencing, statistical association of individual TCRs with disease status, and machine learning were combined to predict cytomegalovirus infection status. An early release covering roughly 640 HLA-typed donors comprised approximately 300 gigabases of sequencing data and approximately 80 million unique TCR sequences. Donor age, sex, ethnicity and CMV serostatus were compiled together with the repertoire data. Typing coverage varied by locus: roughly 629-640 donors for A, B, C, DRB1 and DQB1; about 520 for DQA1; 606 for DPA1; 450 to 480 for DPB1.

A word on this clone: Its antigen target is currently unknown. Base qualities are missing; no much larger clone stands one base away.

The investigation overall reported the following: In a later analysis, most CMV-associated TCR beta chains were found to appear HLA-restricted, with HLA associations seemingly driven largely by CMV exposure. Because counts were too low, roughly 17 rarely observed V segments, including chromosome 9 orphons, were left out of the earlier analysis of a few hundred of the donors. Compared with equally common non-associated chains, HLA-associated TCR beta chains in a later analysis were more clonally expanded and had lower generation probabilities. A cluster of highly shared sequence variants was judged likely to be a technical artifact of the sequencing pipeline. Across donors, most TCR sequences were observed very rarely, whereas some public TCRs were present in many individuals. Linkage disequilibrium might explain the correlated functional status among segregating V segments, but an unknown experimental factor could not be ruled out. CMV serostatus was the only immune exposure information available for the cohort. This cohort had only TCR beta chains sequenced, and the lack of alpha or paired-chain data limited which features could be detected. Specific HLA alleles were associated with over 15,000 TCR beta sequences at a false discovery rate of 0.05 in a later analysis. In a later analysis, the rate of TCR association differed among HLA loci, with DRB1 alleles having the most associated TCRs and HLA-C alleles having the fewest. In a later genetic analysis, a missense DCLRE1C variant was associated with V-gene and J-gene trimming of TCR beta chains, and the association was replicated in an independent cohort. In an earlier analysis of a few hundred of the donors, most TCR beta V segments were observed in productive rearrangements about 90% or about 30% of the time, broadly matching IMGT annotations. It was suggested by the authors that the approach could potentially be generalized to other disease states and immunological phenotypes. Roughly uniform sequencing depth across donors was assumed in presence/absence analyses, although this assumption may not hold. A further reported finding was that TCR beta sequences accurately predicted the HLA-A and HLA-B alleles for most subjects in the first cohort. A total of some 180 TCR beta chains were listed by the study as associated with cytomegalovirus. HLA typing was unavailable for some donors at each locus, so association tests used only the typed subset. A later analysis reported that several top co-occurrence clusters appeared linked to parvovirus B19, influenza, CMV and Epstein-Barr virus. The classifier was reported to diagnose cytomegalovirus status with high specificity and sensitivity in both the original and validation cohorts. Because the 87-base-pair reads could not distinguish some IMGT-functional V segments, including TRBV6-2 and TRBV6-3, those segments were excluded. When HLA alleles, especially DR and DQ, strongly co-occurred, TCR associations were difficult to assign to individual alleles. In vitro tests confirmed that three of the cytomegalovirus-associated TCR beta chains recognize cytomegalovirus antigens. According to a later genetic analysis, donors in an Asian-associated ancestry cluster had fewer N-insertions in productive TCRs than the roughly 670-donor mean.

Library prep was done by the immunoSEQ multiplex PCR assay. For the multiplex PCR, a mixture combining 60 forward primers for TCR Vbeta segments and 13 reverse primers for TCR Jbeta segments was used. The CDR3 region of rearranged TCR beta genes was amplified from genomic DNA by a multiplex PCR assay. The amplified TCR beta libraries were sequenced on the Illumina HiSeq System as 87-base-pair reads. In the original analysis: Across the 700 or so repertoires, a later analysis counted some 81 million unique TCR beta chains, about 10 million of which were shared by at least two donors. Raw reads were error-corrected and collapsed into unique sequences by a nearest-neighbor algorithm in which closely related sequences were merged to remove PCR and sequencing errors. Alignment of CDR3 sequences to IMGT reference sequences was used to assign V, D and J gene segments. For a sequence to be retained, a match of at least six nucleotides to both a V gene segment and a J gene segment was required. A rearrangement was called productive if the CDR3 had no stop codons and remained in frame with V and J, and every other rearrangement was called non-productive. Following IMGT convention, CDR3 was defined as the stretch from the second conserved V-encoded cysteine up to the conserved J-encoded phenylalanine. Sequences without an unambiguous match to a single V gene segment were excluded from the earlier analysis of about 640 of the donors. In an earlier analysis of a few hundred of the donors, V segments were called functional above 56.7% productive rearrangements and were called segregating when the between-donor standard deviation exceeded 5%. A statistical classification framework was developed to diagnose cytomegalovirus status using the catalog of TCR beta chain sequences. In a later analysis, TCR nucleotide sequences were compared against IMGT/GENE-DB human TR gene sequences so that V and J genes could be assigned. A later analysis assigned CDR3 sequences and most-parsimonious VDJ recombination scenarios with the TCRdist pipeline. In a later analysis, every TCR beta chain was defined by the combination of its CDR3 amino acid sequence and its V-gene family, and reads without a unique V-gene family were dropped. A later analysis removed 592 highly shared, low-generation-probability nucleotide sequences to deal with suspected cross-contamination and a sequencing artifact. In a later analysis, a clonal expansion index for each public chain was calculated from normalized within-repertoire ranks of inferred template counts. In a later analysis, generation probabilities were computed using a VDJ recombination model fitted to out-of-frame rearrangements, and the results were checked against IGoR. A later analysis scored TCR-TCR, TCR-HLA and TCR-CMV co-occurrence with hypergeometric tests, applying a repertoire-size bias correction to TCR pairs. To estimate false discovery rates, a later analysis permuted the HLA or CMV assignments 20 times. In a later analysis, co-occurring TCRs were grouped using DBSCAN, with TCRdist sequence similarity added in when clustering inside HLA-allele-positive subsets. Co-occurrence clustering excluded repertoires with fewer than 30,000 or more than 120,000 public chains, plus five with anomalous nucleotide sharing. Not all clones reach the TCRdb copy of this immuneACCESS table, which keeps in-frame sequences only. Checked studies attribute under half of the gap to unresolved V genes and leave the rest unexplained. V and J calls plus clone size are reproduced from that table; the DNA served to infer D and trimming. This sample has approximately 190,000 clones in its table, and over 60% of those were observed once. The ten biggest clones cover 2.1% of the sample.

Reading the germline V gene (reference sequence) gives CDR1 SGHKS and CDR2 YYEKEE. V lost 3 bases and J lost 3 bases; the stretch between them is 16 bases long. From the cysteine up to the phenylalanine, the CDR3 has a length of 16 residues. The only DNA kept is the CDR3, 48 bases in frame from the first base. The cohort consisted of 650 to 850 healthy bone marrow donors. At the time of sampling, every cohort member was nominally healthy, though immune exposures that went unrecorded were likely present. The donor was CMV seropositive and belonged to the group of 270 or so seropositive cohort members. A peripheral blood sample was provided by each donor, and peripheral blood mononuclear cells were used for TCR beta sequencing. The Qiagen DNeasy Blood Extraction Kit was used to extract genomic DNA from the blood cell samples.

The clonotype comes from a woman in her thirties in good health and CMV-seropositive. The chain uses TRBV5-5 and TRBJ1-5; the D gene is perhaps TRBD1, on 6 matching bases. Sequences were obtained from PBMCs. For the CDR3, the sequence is CASSWDGQRFNQPQHF. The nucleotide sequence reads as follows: TGTGCCAGCAGCTGGGATGGACAGCGCTTCAATCAGCCCCAGCATTTT.